This T cell receptor beta chain was recorded in a study of CD8 T cells in ankylosing spondylitis. Remarks on this clonotype: Its matching antigen is unknown.

General study points: The authors reported significant enrichment of disease-linked clones in matched ankylosing spondylitis synovial fluid. Characteristic, it appeared, of ankylosing spondylitis blood was a TCR beta motif of fewer than 10 highly homologous variants.

TCRdb called the 5' RACE reads again in MiXCR, with one record for every CDR3 protein. Among approximately 400,000 distinct CDR3 sequences listed, 15% to 20% were seen once. The germline V gene has CDR1 SQVTM and CDR2 ANQGSEA. Trimming took 7 bases from V and 5 from J; bases not matched to a gene: 6. There are 14 residues in the CDR3. This chain links TRBV29-1 with TRBJ2-2, with 11 bases matching TRBD2. The sequence derives from a male donor with ankylosing spondylitis. Specimen: blood, either unsorted or a sorted T cell fraction (not recorded which). CDR3 coding DNA: TGCAGCGGCCTAGCGGGAGGTTATACCGGGGAGCTGTTTTTT. The encoded protein is CSGLAGGYTGELFF.